Each of the 11 T cell receptor beta chains below was sequenced from the same sample in a study of blood T cell repertoires in COVID-19. The table came from immunoSEQ multiplex PCR; TCRdb's copy has only in-frame clones and leaves some out. The sample contains about 240,000 clones, around 86% of which appear only once. Sequencing input: PBMCs or T cells enriched from blood (not recorded which). The receptors come from a woman aged 40 to 49 with acute COVID-19.

The rearrangement links TRBV6-2 or TRBV6-3 to TRBJ1-2; TRBD1 is a possible D gene (6 bases). Trimming left V 6 bases short and J 6 bases short, with 26 bases between. Looked up from germline, CDR1 is MNHEY and CDR2 is SVGEGT. The CDR3 extends over 17 amino acids. CDR3 sequence: CASSPPPGTHRKDGYTF. The DNA for the CDR3 is TGTGCCAGCAGCCCCCCACCCGGGACACATAGAAAGGATGGCTACACCTTC.

This chain connects TRBV5-1 to TRBJ2-1; 13 bases are a match to TRBD2. Looked up from germline, CDR1 is SGHRS and CDR2 is YFSETQ. V was clipped by 4 bases and J by 7 bases; unmatched bases: 5. The CDR3 is 15 residues long. The CDR3, as DNA: TGCGCCAGCAGCGCCGGACTAGCGGGAGCTAATGAGCAGTTCTTC. Protein: CASSAGLAGANEQFF.

The V and J genes are TRBV30 and TRBJ1-2; 9 nucleotides line up with TRBD1. The CDR3 is 14 amino acids. Germline V gene lookup returns CDR1 GTSNPN and CDR2 SVGIG (reference sequence). V gave up 2 bases and J gave up 2 bases; unmatched junction bases: 3. CDR3 in amino acids: CAWSRGTGNYGYTF. For the CDR3, the DNA is TGTGCCTGGAGTCGGGGGACAGGGAACTATGGCTACACCTTC.

The V call is TRBV7-9, the J call TRBJ2-3, with D tentatively TRBD2 (5 bases). V lost 4 bases and J 0 bases, leaving 17 bases between the germline ends. CDR1 is SEHNR and CDR2 is FQNEAQ in the germline V gene (reference sequence). The CDR3 runs 17 residues. The CDR3, as DNA: TGTGCCAGCAGCTCCCCGAGCGGAGGCCTTAGCACAGATACGCAGTATTTT. This encodes CASSSPSGGLSTDTQYF. The whole variable domain, filled in from reference TRBV7-9 and TRBJ2-3, reads DTGVSQNPRHKITKRGQNVTFRCDPISEHNRLYWYRQTLGQGPEFLTYFQNEAQLEKSRLLSDRFSAERPKGSFSTLEIQRTEQGDSAMYLCASSSPSGGLSTDTQYFGPGTRLTVL.

V is TRBV5-6 and J is TRBJ1-1, with unresolved D. Trimming shortened V by 2 bases and J by 3 bases, and 8 bases separated the two germline ends. The CDR3 covers 13 residues. CDR1 and CDR2 (germline): SGHDT, YYEEEE. CDR3 region: CASSFFPDTEAFF. CDR3 nucleotide sequence: TGTGCCAGCAGCTTTTTCCCAGACACTGAAGCTTTCTTT.

V gene TRBV11-2 combines with J gene TRBJ1-1; D is unresolved. The CDR3 totals 15 residues. Trimming shortened V by 1 base and J by 3 bases, and 12 bases separated the two germline ends. Germline CDR1 is SGHAT and CDR2 is FQNNGV. CDR3 sequence reads: CASSLATGRDTEAFF. The CDR3 region has the DNA TGTGCCAGCAGCTTAGCAACCGGTCGGGACACTGAAGCTTTCTTT.

The chain links TRBV4-1 to TRBJ2-7, with unresolved D. Germline loops: CDR1 MGHRA, CDR2 YSYEKL. V shed 6 bases and J shed 1 base, with 19 bases lying between them. This CDR3 comprises 16 residues. The chain's CDR3 is CASRQTHLDPSYEQYF. The CDR3 nucleotides read TGCGCCAGCAGACAAACGCATCTAGACCCATCCTACGAGCAGTACTTC.

This clone was counted ten times or more. The V gene is TRBV28, the J gene TRBJ2-3; 10 bases are shared with TRBD2. The CDR3 runs to 15 residues. Germline assignment: CDR1 MDHEN and CDR2 SYDVKM. The V segment lost 6 bases and the J segment 6 bases; nucleotides outside the gene matches: 9. The CDR3 sequence is CASSQLAGGADTQYF. The DNA of the CDR3 is TGTGCCAGCAGCCAATTAGCGGGAGGCGCGGATACGCAGTATTTT.

This clone has a handful of counts. The V gene is TRBV6-5, the J gene TRBJ1-3, with D uncertain. V dropped 7 bases and J dropped 1 base, with 14 bases sitting between them. The CDR3 runs 15 residues. The V gene's germline CDR1 is MNHEY and CDR2 SVGAGI. In DNA, the CDR3 is TGTGCCAGCACCGCTCGATCAGATTCTGGAAACACCATATATTTT. The encoded protein is CASTARSDSGNTIYF.

V and J are TRBV5-6 and TRBJ2-3, with 11 bases lining up with TRBD1. This CDR3 comprises 17 residues. Germline assignment: CDR1 SGHDT and CDR2 YYEEEE. V trimming: 3 bases; J trimming: 3 bases; junction bases outside the gene matches: 9. In DNA form, the CDR3 reads TGTGCCAGCAGCTCGACCCGGGACAGGGGGTTAACAGATACGCAGTATTTT. It specifies CASSSTRDRGLTDTQYF.

This sequence joins TRBV7-9 and TRBJ2-1; TRBD1 is a possible D gene (6 bases). CDR3 length equals 14 residues. CDR1 SEHNR and CDR2 FQNEAQ come from the germline V gene (reference sequence). Deletions cut 2 bases from V and 7 bases from J, with 12 bases between. CDR3 protein: CASSLPGHSNEQFF. DNA for the CDR3: TGTGCCAGCAGCTTACCGGGACATAGTAATGAGCAGTTCTTC.